This TCR beta chain emerged from a study of T-cell reconstitution after alpha-beta-depleted transplantation in children. The CDR3 is made up of 16 amino acids. Germline V CDR1 and CDR2: SGHRS, YFSETQ. V lost 1 base, J lost 5 bases, and 19 bases lay in between. This clonotype occurred many times. Its antigen is unidentified. During its preparation, the TCRbeta library received unique molecular identifiers. MiXCR was run by TCRdb on the PCR reads, yielding one entry per CDR3 protein. The table shows about 440,000 distinct CDR3 sequences, with 43% occurring only once. Overall study results and limits: T-cell counts and diversity at one year following transplant were attributed mainly to newly produced T cells. About two months after transplant, alpha-beta T cells reportedly came from several hundred expanded graft clones.

This sequence joins TRBV5-1 and TRBJ2-7, with TRBD1 as a possible D gene (6 bases). This clonotype originated in a girl aged 2 to 10 with aplastic anemia, due to receive a stem cell transplant. The sample in question was PBMCs, obtained before TCRalphabeta/CD19-depleted stem cell transplant. CDR3 sequence (DNA): TGCGCCAGCAGCTTGCCCTCCACTACAGGGTCCAACGAGCAGTACTTC. Residues: CASSLPSTTGSNEQYF. The complete variable domain, with remaining parts taken from reference TRBV5-1 and TRBJ2-7, reads KAGVTQTPRYLIKTRGQQVTLSCSPISGHRSVSWYQQTPGQGLQFLFEYFSETQRNKGNFPGRFSGRQFSNSRSEMNVSTLELGDSALYLCASSLPSTTGSNEQYFGPGTRLTVT.